The 26 T cell receptor beta chains listed next were all sequenced from one sample in a study of shared clonotypes between healthy human individuals. Terminally differentiated effector memory CD45RA+ cells were left out of the naive CD8 fraction, which was CD45RO-negative and positively selected for CCR7. Assay: immunoSEQ multiplex PCR; the TCRdb copy retains only in-frame clones and omits some. The sample has about 2.1 million clones, 93% seen once. Source material: naive CD8+ T cells from PBMCs. The receptors derive from a man between 18 and 29 years old in good health. Some clones in this sample may be carry-over from other donors' samples.

V usage is TRBV28 and J usage is TRBJ2-7; 7 positions agree with TRBD1. The ends lost 2 bases at V and 1 base at J; junction bases unmatched: 5. Per the germline V gene, CDR1 is MDHEN and CDR2 is SYDVKM. This CDR3 is 15 amino acids long. The CDR3 sequence is CASSLVTGDSYEQYF. The CDR3 bases are TGTGCCAGCAGTTTAGTCACAGGGGATTCCTACGAGCAGTACTTC.

The chain is built from TRBV28 and TRBJ1-1, with a possible D match to TRBD1 (5 bases). From germline, CDR1 is MDHEN and CDR2 SYDVKM. V lost 8 bases to trimming and J lost 0 bases, with 10 bases between them. The CDR3 covers 13 residues. The CDR3 nucleotides are TGTGCCAGCTCTGGAGGGGTGAACACTGAAGCTTTCTTT. It translates to CASSGGVNTEAFF.

The chain has TRBV29-1 and TRBJ2-1, with 10 bases identical to TRBD1. The V segment lost 6 bases and the J segment 1 base; nucleotides outside the gene matches: 3. Germline V gives CDR1 SQVTM, CDR2 ANQGSEA. This CDR3 has 14 residues. CDR3 residues: CSVGDRGSYNEQFF. The DNA of the CDR3 is TGCAGCGTCGGGGACAGGGGTTCCTACAATGAGCAGTTCTTC.

The CDR3 bases are TGTGCCAGCAGTTTATTGGGCGGCAGGGCTCCAGAGACCCAGTACTTC. This sequence encodes CASSLLGGRAPETQYF. The chain combines TRBV27 with TRBJ2-5; tentative D call: TRBD1 (5 bases). The ends were cut back, 1 base at V and 4 bases at J, with 16 bases in the middle. CDR1 and CDR2 (germline): MNHEY, SMNVEV (reference sequence). The length of the CDR3 is 16 residues.

CDR3 in amino acids: CASSVEDSGASYEQYF. In DNA form, the CDR3 reads TGTGCCAGCAGCGTAGAAGATAGCGGAGCCTCCTACGAGCAGTACTTC. The rearrangement links TRBV9 to TRBJ2-7, with D possibly TRBD2 on 6 matching bases. CDR3 size: 16 residues. Germline values: CDR1 SGDLS, CDR2 YYNGEE. The germline V and J ends were trimmed by 0 bases and 0 bases, with 13 bases remaining between them.

The chain recombines TRBV11-2 with TRBJ2-5, with 9 nucleotides matching TRBD2. Germline trimming cut 5 bases from V and 4 bases from J; bases unmatched to any gene: 11. CDR3 length: 16 amino acids. Germline values: CDR1 SGHAT, CDR2 FQNNGV. The CDR3 DNA reads as TGTGCCAGCAGCACCCCTGCGGGAGGGCCCGGAGAGACCCAGTACTTC. Its protein is CASSTPAGGPGETQYF.

This chain uses TRBV21-1 with TRBJ2-3; the table's D gene call, TRBD2, was not cross checked with the DNA. TRBV21-1 is marked as a pseudogene. The CDR3 totals 16 residues. The CDR3 protein is CASSKVFALSTDTQYF. DNA of the CDR3: TGTGCCAGCAGCAAAGTCTTCGCGCTCAGCACAGATACGCAGTATTTT.

J is TRBJ2-7 and V is TRBV15; D is undetermined. Germline CDR1 LNHNV, CDR2 YYDKDF (reference sequence). The CDR3 covers 15 residues. Trimming left V 4 bases short and J 3 bases short, with 16 bases between. CDR3 sequence (DNA): TGTGCCACCAGCATCTTGGACCGCCCTGGCTACGAGCAGTACTTC. This translates into CATSILDRPGYEQYF.

The V and J genes are TRBV14 and TRBJ1-1; D call uncertain. This CDR3 has 12 amino acids. V was pared by 4 bases and J by 6 bases, with 9 bases between. CDR1 SGHDN and CDR2 FVKESK come from the germline V gene. The CDR3 loop reads CASSPRGSEAFF. CDR3 nucleotides: TGTGCCAGCAGCCCACGTGGCTCTGAAGCTTTCTTT.

The chain recombines TRBV27 with TRBJ2-1; D gene unclear. The CDR3 extends over 15 amino acids. Per germline, CDR1 MNHEY and CDR2 SMNVEV (reference sequence). V was pared by 8 bases and J by 5 bases, with 19 bases between. The CDR3 loop reads CASLPLVSLNNEQFF. In DNA, the CDR3 is TGTGCCAGCCTCCCCCTTGTCAGTCTCAACAATGAGCAGTTCTTC.

The chain couples TRBV28 to TRBJ2-7, with D possibly TRBD1 on 6 matching bases. V dropped 3 bases and J dropped 4 bases, with 13 bases sitting between them. This CDR3 spans 14 amino acids. CDR1 and CDR2 (germline): MDHEN, SYDVKM. The CDR3 DNA reads TGTGCCAGCAGTTTCGGGCAGGGGTTGTACGAGCAGTACTTC. Translating gives CASSFGQGLYEQYF.

This clone was observed a handful of times. V and J are TRBV6-1 and TRBJ1-1; no clear D gene. V was cut by 2 bases and J by 1 base, with 11 bases left in between. Germline CDR1 MNHNS, CDR2 SASEGT. CDR3 length: 15 amino acids. The CDR3, as DNA: TGTGCCAGCAGTGAACAAACTCCACAGAACACTGAAGCTTTCTTT. Protein: CASSEQTPQNTEAFF.

V and J are TRBV19 and TRBJ2-5; TRBD1 is a possible D gene (6 bases). CDR1 is LNHDA and CDR2 is SQIVND in the germline V gene (reference sequence). There are 15 residues in the CDR3. V dropped 5 bases and J dropped 3 bases, with 16 bases sitting between them. DNA of the CDR3: TGTGCCAGTAGTGAGTACGACAGGCGGAAAGAGACCCAGTACTTC. Its protein is CASSEYDRRKETQYF.

Regarding this clone: The same CDR3 arises from other DNA sequences in this sample as well. CDR3 sequence (DNA): TGTGCCAGCAGCTTTGGGAGCACTGAAGCTTTCTTT. Translating it yields CASSFGSTEAFF. The rearrangement links TRBV7-9 to TRBJ1-1; D ambiguous. Trimming removed 3 bases from V and 4 bases from J, with 6 bases in between. This CDR3 is built from 12 residues. Germline CDR1 and CDR2: SEHNR and FQNEAQ (reference sequence).

CDR3 sequence: CASSPMGSWNEQFF. As DNA, the CDR3 is TGTGCCAGCAGCCCTATGGGGTCTTGGAATGAGCAGTTCTTC. The chain has TRBV9 and TRBJ2-1; D call uncertain. Per the germline V gene, CDR1 is SGDLS and CDR2 is YYNGEE. Between the trimmed V and J ends, which lost 4 bases and 7 bases, there was a span of 15 bases. CDR3 size: 14 residues.

Regarding this clone: Distinct nucleotide sequences in the sample also encode this CDR3. The genes are TRBV9 and TRBJ2-1, with 12 bases aligning to TRBD2. This CDR3 has 14 residues. V shed 3 bases, J shed 7 bases, and the junction held 2 bases outside the gene matches. Germline V gene data show CDR1 as SGDLS and CDR2 as YYNGEE. The chain's CDR3 is CASSGGTSGNEQFF. CDR3 DNA sequence: TGTGCCAGCAGCGGCGGGACTAGCGGGAATGAGCAGTTCTTC.

Worth noting for this clone: Additional DNA sequences in this sample encode the identical CDR3. The genes are TRBV28 and TRBJ2-5; no clear D. Trimming left V 1 base short and J 1 base short, with 1 base between. CDR3 size: 12 residues. The germline CDR1 and CDR2 sequences are MDHEN and SYDVKM. CDR3: CASSLSQETQYF. The CDR3 bases are TGTGCCAGCAGTTTATCCCAAGAGACCCAGTACTTC.

The gene calls are TRBV29-1 and TRBJ2-1, with D possibly TRBD2 on 5 matching bases. CDR1 is SQVTM and CDR2 is ANQGSEA in the germline V gene. Trimming pared 0 bases from V and 9 bases from J, leaving 15 bases between. The CDR3 spans 14 residues. The CDR3: CSVEDLRSAGEQFF. The CDR3 DNA follows: TGCAGCGTTGAAGATCTTCGGTCGGCGGGTGAGCAGTTCTTC.

This chain uses TRBV13 with TRBJ2-7; D is perhaps TRBD2 (6 bases). V lost 5 bases and J 0 bases, leaving 8 bases between the germline ends. Germline CDR1 PRHDT, CDR2 FYEKMQ (reference sequence). The length of the CDR3 is 13 residues. CDR3 DNA sequence: TGTGCCAGCAGCGTAGCGGACTCCTACGAGCAGTACTTC. It encodes CASSVADSYEQYF.

This chain uses TRBV7-9 with TRBJ2-7; TRBD2 matches at 9 bases. This CDR3 has 17 amino acids. Losses at the gene ends were 2 bases for V and 3 bases for J; bases not matched to a gene: 11. The V gene's germline CDR1 is SEHNR and CDR2 FQNEAQ (reference sequence). The CDR3 sequence is CASSLRGALAGLYEQYF. The CDR3 DNA follows: TGTGCCAGCAGCTTAAGGGGTGCCCTAGCGGGACTCTACGAGCAGTACTTC. The full variable domain, rest sourced from reference TRBV7-9 and TRBJ2-7, is DTGVSQNPRHKITKRGQNVTFRCDPISEHNRLYWYRQTLGQGPEFLTYFQNEAQLEKSRLLSDRFSAERPKGSFSTLEIQRTEQGDSAMYLCASSLRGALAGLYEQYFGPGTRLTVT.

The rearrangement joins TRBV5-1 to TRBJ2-7; D may be TRBD1 (6 bases). Trimming took 1 base from V and 0 from J, leaving 17 bases between them. Per germline, CDR1 SGHRS and CDR2 YFSETQ. CDR3 length: 17 residues. The CDR3 reads CASSLTWDIPSSYEQYF. In DNA form, the CDR3 reads TGCGCCAGCAGCTTGACCTGGGACATCCCGAGCTCCTACGAGCAGTACTTC.

The chain couples TRBV7-9 to TRBJ2-2; perhaps TRBD2 as D (6 bases). The CDR3 is 15 amino acids. Germline V lookup: CDR1 SEHNR, CDR2 FQNEAQ (reference sequence). With 3 bases removed from V and 4 bases from J, the gap between germline ends came to 12 bases. CDR3 in amino acids: CASSLGGGSTGELFF. The DNA of the CDR3 is TGTGCCAGCAGCTTGGGGGGTGGTAGCACCGGGGAGCTGTTTTTT.

V usage is TRBV27 and J usage is TRBJ2-1; D gene ambiguous. Germline values: CDR1 MNHEY, CDR2 SMNVEV (reference sequence). The CDR3 is 13 amino acids. V was pared by 2 bases and J by 9 bases, with 11 bases between. CDR3 DNA sequence: TGTGCCAGCAGTTTAGCAGGCTTAGGTGAGCAGTTCTTC. Residues: CASSLAGLGEQFF.

This clone showed up just once. The V call is TRBV2, the J call TRBJ2-5; 9 nucleotides align to TRBD1. Germline lookup yields CDR1 SNHLY and CDR2 FYNNEI. CDR3 length: 17 residues. Trimming cost V 5 bases and J 5 bases; bases outside gene matches: 15. DNA of the CDR3: TGTGCCAGCAGTCCTCCCACCGACCGGGACAGGGCTGAGACCCAGTACTTC. It yields the protein CASSPPTDRDRAETQYF. Full variable domain (missing parts from reference TRBV2 and TRBJ2-5): EPEVTQTPSHQVTQMGQEVILRCVPISNHLYFYWYRQILGQKVEFLVSFYNNEISEKSEIFDDQFSVERPDGSNFTLKIRSTKLEDSAMYFCASSPPTDRDRAETQYFGPGTRLLVL.

The chain recombines TRBV9 with TRBJ2-1; D is ambiguous. The CDR3 is made up of 17 amino acids. The V gene's germline CDR1 is SGDLS and CDR2 YYNGEE. V was cut by 2 bases and J by 0 bases, with 15 bases left in between. CDR3 amino acids: CASSVTWTASSYNEQFF. The CDR3 DNA sequence: TGTGCCAGCAGCGTGACTTGGACGGCTAGCTCCTACAATGAGCAGTTCTTC.

This rearrangement joins TRBV15 to TRBJ2-7; D unresolved. Deletions cut 8 bases from V and 4 bases from J, with 15 bases between. The length of the CDR3 is 13 residues. The germline gives CDR1 LNHNV, CDR2 YYDKDF (reference sequence). The CDR3 protein is CATATPPAYEQYF. In nucleotides, the CDR3 is TGTGCCACCGCCACCCCACCTGCTTACGAGCAGTACTTC.